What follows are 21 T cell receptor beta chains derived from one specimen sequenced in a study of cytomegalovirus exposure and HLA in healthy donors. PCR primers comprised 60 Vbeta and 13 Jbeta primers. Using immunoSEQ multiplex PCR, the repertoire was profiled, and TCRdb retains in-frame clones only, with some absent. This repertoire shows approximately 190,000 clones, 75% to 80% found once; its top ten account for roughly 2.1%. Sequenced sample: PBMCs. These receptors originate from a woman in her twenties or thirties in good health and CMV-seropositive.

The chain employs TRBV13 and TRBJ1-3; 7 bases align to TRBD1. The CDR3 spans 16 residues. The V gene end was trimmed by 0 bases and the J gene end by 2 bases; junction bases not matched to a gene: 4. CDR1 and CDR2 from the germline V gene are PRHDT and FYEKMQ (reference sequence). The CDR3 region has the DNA TGTGCCAGCAGCTTAGGGCTGACAGGGACTGGAAACACCATATATTTT. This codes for CASSLGLTGTGNTIYF.

This CDR3 reads CASSMRQGTQPQHF. The CDR3 DNA reads as TGTGCCAGCAGCATGAGACAGGGCACTCAGCCCCAGCATTTT. J is TRBJ1-5 and V is TRBV7-2; TRBD1 aligns across 7 bases. V lost 5 bases and J lost 6; bases outside the gene matches: 7. Germline V gives CDR1 SGHTA, CDR2 FQGNSA. The CDR3 is 14 amino acids.

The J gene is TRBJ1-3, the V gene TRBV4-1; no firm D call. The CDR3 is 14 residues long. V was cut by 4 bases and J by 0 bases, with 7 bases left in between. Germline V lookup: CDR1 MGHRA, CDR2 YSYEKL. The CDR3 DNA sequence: TGCGCCAGCAGCCCACGGGGCTCTGGAAACACCATATATTTT. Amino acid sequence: CASSPRGSGNTIYF.

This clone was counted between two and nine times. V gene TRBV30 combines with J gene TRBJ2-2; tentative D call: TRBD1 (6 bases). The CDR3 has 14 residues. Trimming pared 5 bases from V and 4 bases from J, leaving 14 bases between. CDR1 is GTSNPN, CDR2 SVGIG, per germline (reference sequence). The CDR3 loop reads CAWGTGISTGELFF. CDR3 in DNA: TGTGCCTGGGGTACAGGGATCAGCACCGGGGAGCTGTTTTTT. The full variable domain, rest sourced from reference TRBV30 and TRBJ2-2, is SQTIHQWPATLVQPVGSPLSLECTVEGTSNPNLYWYRQAAGRGLQLLFYSVGIGQISSEVPQNLSASRPQDRQFILSSKKLLLSDSGFYLCAWGTGISTGELFFGEGSRLTVL.

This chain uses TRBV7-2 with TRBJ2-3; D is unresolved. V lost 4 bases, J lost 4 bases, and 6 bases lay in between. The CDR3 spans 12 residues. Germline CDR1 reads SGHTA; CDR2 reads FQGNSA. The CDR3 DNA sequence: TGTGCCAGCAGCTCTACCTCAGATACGCAGTATTTT. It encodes CASSSTSDTQYF.

CDR3 DNA sequence: TGTGCCAGCGGGACGACAGGAGCAGATACGCAGTATTTT. It codes for CASGTTGADTQYF. The rearrangement links TRBV19 to TRBJ2-3; the D gene is possibly TRBD1 (6 bases). The V gene's germline CDR1 is LNHDA and CDR2 SQIVND (reference sequence). The CDR3 runs to 13 residues. V was pared by 9 bases and J by 4 bases, with 14 bases between.

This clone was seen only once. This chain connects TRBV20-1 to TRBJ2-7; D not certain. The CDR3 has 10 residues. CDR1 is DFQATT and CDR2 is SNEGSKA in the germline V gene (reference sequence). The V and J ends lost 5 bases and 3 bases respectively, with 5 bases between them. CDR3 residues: CSAADYEQYF. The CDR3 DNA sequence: TGCAGTGCTGCAGACTACGAGCAGTACTTC.

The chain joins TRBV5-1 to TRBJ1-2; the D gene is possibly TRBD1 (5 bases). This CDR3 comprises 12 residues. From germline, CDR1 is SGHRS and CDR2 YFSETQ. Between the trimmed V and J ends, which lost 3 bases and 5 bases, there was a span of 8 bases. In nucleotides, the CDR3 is TGCGCCAGCAGCTCGGACAATTATGGCTACACCTTC. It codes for CASSSDNYGYTF.

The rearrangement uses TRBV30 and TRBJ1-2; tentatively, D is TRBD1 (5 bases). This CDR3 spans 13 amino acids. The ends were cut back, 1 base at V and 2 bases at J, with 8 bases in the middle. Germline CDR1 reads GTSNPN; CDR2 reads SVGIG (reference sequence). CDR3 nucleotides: TGTGCCTGGAGTGAGCGGGGGAACTATGGCTACACCTTC. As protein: CAWSERGNYGYTF.

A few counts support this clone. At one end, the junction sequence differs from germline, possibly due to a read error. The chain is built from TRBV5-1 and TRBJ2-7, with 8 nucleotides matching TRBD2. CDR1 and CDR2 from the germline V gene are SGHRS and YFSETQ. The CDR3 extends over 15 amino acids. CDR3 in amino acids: CASSLSGGASDEQYF. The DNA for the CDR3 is TGCGCCAGCAGCCTCTCCGGGGGGGCCTCCGACGAGCAGTACTTC.

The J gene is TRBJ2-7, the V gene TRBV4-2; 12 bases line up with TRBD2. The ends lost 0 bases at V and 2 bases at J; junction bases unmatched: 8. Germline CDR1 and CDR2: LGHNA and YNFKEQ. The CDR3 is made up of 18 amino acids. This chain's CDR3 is CASSQDGTSGGTPYEQYF. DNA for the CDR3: TGTGCCAGCAGCCAAGATGGAACTAGCGGGGGGACACCCTACGAGCAGTACTTC.

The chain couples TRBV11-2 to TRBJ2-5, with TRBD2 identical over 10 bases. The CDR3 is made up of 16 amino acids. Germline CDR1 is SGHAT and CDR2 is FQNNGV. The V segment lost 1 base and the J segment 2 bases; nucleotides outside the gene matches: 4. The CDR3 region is CASSLARTSGQETQYF. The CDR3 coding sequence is TGTGCCAGCAGCTTAGCTCGGACTAGCGGACAAGAGACCCAGTACTTC.

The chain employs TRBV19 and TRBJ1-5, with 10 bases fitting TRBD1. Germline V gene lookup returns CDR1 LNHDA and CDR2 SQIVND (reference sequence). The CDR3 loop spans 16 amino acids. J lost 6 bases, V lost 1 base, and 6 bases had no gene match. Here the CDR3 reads CASSIALRTGGQPQHF. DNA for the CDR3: TGTGCCAGTAGTATAGCTCTCCGGACAGGGGGTCAGCCCCAGCATTTT.

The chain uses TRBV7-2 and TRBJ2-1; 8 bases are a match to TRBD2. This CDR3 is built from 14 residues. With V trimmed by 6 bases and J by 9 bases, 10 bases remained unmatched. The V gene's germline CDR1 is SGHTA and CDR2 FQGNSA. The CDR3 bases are TGTGCCAGCAGTTCCACCGGGACTAGTTTTGAGCAGTTCTTC. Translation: CASSSTGTSFEQFF.

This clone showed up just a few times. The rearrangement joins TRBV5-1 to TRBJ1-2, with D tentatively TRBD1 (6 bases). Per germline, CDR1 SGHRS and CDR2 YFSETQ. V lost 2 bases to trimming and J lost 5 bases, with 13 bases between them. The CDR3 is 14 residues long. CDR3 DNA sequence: TGCGCCAGCAGCTTCCAGGGGCTTAGTTATGGCTACACCTTC. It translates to CASSFQGLSYGYTF.

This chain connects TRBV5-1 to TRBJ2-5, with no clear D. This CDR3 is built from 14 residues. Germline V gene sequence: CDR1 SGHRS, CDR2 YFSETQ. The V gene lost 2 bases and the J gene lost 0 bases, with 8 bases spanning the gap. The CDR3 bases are TGCGCCAGCAGCTTATTCGCGGACCAAGAGACCCAGTACTTC. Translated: CASSLFADQETQYF.

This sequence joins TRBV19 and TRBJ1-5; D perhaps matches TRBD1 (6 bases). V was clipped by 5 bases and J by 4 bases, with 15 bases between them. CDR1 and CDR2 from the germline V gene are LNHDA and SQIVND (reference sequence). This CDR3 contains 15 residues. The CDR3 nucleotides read TGTGCCAGTAGTGCCTTCGGACAGCCGAATCAGCCCCAGCATTTT. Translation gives CASSAFGQPNQPQHF.

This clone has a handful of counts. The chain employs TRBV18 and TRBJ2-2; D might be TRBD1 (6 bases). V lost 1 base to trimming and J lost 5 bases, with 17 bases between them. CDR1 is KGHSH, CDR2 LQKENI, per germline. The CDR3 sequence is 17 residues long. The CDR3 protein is CASSPRRTVYWTGELFF. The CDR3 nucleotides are TGTGCCAGCTCACCACGGAGGACAGTCTATTGGACCGGGGAGCTGTTTTTT.

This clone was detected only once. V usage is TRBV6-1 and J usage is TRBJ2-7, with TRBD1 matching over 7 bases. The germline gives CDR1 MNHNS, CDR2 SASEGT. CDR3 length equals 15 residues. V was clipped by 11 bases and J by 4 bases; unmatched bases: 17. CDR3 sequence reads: CAGGRGRDSDYEQYF. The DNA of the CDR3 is TGTGCCGGCGGTCGGGGCCGGGACAGCGATTACGAGCAGTACTTC.

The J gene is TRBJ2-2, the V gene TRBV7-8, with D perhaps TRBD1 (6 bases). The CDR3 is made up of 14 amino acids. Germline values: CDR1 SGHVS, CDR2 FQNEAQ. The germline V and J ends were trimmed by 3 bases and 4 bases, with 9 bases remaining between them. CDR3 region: CASSFQGGTGELFF. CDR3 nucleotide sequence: TGTGCCAGCAGCTTCCAAGGGGGCACCGGGGAGCTGTTTTTT.

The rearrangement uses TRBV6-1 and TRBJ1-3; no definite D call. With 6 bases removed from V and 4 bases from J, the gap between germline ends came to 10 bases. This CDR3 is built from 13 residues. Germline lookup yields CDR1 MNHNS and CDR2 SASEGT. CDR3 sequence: CASREGSGNTIYF. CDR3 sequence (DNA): TGTGCCAGCAGGGAGGGATCCGGAAACACCATATATTTT.